Sequencing of this TCR beta chain was carried out in a study of blood T cell repertoires in COVID-19. In the study overall: Nucleic acid was either cDNA or gDNA, and it came from T cells, B-cell-depleted T cells, or PBMCs.

Original processing methods: Counts of nucleated cells, estimated from reference gene primer amplification, were obtained. Assay: immunoSEQ multiplex PCR; the TCRdb copy retains only in-frame clones and omits some. That table gives V, J and clone size, and the DNA gave D and trimming. The sample consists of approximately 200,000 clones, roughly 85% of them appearing once. The clonotype comes from a man aged 60-69 years with acute or convalescent COVID-19. Sequencing was carried out using peripheral blood.

The chain's CDR3 is CASSRGDYLSYEQYF. CDR3 sequence (DNA): TGCGCCAGCAGCAGGGGGGACTACCTCTCCTACGAGCAGTACTTC. This sequence joins TRBV5-1 and TRBJ2-7; possible D gene TRBD2, 7 bases. The CDR3 has 15 amino acids. Germline loops: CDR1 SGHRS, CDR2 YFSETQ. Trimming left V 4 bases short and J 0 bases short, with 14 bases between.